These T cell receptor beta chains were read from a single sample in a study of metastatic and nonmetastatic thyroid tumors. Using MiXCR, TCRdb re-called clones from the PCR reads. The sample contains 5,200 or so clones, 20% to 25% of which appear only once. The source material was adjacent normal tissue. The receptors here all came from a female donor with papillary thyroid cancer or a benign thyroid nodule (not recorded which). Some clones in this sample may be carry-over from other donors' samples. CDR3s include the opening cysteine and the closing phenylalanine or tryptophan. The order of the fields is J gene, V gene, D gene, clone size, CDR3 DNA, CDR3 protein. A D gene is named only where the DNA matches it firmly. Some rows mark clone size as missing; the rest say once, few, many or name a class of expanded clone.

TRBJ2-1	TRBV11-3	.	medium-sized	TGTGCCAGCAGCAGCAGGGGTAATGAGCAGTTCTTC	CASSSRGNEQFF
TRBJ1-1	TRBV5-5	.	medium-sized	TGTGCCAGCAGCCCCGGACCGGGTGTGAACACTGAAGCTTTCTTT	CASSPGPGVNTEAFF
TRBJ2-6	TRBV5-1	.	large	TGCGCCAGCAGCTTGGCCGGTGGCAGAAGAAACTCTGGGGCCAACGTCCTGACTTTC	CASSLAGGRRNSGANVLTF
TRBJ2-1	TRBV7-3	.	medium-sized	TGTGCCAGCAGCTTAGGGCACAGGAATGAGCAGTTCTTC	CASSLGHRNEQFF
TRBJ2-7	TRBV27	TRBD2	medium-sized	TGTGCCAGCAGAGGCGGGGGGGACTACGAGCAGTACTTC	CASRGGGDYEQYF
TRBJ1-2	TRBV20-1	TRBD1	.	TGCAGTGCACCGAGACAGGGGGTGAACTATGGCTACACCTTC	CSAPRQGVNYGYTF
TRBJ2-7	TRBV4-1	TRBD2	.	TGCGCCAGCAGCCAATTACGGACTAGCGGGAGCGGAGAGCAGTACTTC	CASSQLRTSGSGEQYF
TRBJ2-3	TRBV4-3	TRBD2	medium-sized	TGCGCCAGCAGCCAAGGATCTAGCGGCTTGACAGATACGCAGTATTTT	CASSQGSSGLTDTQYF
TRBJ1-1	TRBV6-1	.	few	TGTGCCAGCAGGATGAACACTGAAGCTTTCTTT	CASRMNTEAFF
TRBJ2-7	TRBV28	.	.	TGTGCCAGCCAGAATACTCTGGGGGTATACGAGCAGTACTTC	CASQNTLGVYEQYF
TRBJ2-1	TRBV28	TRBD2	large	TGTGCCAGCATCTTGACTAGCGGGATGGGGGAGCAGTTCTTC	CASILTSGMGEQFF
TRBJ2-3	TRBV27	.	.	TGTGCCAGCAGTCTAGGGGGTTCACCCGGAGATACGCAGTATTTT	CASSLGGSPGDTQYF
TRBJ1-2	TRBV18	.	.	TGTGCCAGCTCCAGTGATCCCGGGGCAGGTCTTGGCTACACCTTC	CASSSDPGAGLGYTF
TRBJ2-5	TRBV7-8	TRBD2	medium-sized	TGTGCCAGCAGCTTAGGTCCTAGCGGGCAAGAGACCCAGTACTTC	CASSLGPSGQETQYF
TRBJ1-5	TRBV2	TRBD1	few	TGTGCCAGCAGTGGACAGGGGGGCAATCAGCCCCAGCATTTT	CASSGQGGNQPQHF
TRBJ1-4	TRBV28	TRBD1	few	TGTGCCAGCAGTTTGGGACAGGGGGCTAATGAAAAACTGTTTTTT	CASSLGQGANEKLFF
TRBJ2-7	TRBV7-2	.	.	TGTGCCAGCAGCTTAGTTCGGGGGTCCTACGAGCAGTACTTC	CASSLVRGSYEQYF
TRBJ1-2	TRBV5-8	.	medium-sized	TGTGCCAGCACCCTACAGGGAGTAGATGGCTACACCTTC	CASTLQGVDGYTF
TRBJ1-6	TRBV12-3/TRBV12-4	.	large	TGTGCCAGCAGTCTCTCCTATAATTCACCCCTCCACTTT	CASSLSYNSPLHF
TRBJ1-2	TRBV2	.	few	TGTGCCAGCAGTGGGCCAGGGAATGAGAATGGCTACACCTTC	CASSGPGNENGYTF
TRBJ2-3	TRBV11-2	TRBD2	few	TGTGCCAGCAGCGGCGGGACTAGCGGGGGCCCAATCACGCAGTATTTT	CASSGGTSGGPITQYF